Following are 2 T cell receptor beta chains from one sample sequenced in a study of blood T cell repertoires in COVID-19. The protocol was immunoSEQ multiplex PCR, while the TCRdb copy is restricted to in-frame clones and leaves out a portion. The sample has around 300,000 clones, 75% to 90% seen once; the top ten hold 2.4%. The sequenced sample was PBMCs or T cells enriched from blood (not recorded which). These receptors were taken from a young woman who had recovered from COVID-19.

The V call is TRBV25-1, the J call TRBJ1-3; the D gene is possibly TRBD1 (5 bases). The ends were cut back, 2 bases at V and 0 bases at J, with 11 bases in the middle. Germline CDR1 is MGHDK and CDR2 is SYGVNS. This CDR3 has 16 amino acids. DNA of the CDR3: TGTGCCAGCAGTGAACCGCGGGGGAACTCTGGAAACACCATATATTTT. Translating gives CASSEPRGNSGNTIYF.

The chain uses TRBV11-2 and TRBJ1-2; the D gene is possibly TRBD1 (6 bases). The CDR3 sequence is 12 residues long. Germline CDR1 and CDR2: SGHAT and FQNNGV. V lost 4 bases, J lost 6 bases, and 9 bases lay in between. This chain's CDR3 is CASSWEGDGYTF. The CDR3, as DNA: TGTGCCAGCAGCTGGGAGGGGGATGGCTACACCTTC.